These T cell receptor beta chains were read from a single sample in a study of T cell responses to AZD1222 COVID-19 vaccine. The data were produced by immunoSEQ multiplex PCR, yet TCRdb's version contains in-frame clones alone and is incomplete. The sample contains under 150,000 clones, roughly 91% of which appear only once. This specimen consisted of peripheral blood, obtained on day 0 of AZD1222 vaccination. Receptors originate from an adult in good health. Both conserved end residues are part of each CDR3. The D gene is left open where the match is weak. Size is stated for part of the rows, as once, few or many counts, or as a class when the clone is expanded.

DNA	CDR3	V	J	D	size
TGTGCCAGCACCCGGGGAGGAAGCGGGTTCTACAATGAGCAGTTCTTC	CASTRGGSGFYNEQFF	TRBV5-5	TRBJ2-1	NA	NA
TGTGCCAGTAGTAAAAACGCACCCGGGATTTCTGAGCAGTACTTC	CASSKNAPGISEQYF	TRBV19	TRBJ2-7	NA	NA
TGTGCCAGCAGCGCCGACAGGGCCGAAACGGGGTCTCGGAGAAATGAGCAGTTCTTC	CASSADRAETGSRRNEQFF	TRBV9	TRBJ2-1	TRBD1	once
TGTGCCAGCAGCAAGGCGGGACAGGGTATCCACGAGCAGTACTTC	CASSKAGQGIHEQYF	TRBV6-5	TRBJ2-7	TRBD1	NA
TGCGCCAGCCCCTATCCGATACAGGGGAAGTGGCAAGAGACCCAGTACTTC	CASPYPIQGKWQETQYF	TRBV10-1	TRBJ2-5	TRBD1	NA
TGTGCCAGCAGTTACTCGGTGGGAGGGTATGGCTACACCTTC	CASSYSVGGYGYTF	TRBV6-5	TRBJ1-2	NA	NA
TGTGCCAGCAGCTTTACCGGGACAAAGAACACTGAAGCTTTCTTT	CASSFTGTKNTEAFF	TRBV7-9	TRBJ1-1	NA	NA
TGTGCCAGCAGTTCCAACGGAGAAAAACTGTTTTTT	CASSSNGEKLFF	TRBV12-3/TRBV12-4	TRBJ1-4	NA	NA
TGTGCCAGCAGCTTAGGATTTGATGGCTACACCTTC	CASSLGFDGYTF	TRBV13	TRBJ1-2	NA	NA
TGTGCCAGCAGTTCATTGGGTGCTGGAAACACCATATATTTT	CASSSLGAGNTIYF	TRBV27	TRBJ1-3	NA	NA